In its sample, the clone carrying this TCR beta chain was seen a few times. Its specificity is not known. The data were taken from a study of response to subunit inactivated influenza vaccine. Study conclusions and caveats: Every seasonal influenza vaccination brings in few new T cells, the authors suggested.

V was cut by 2 bases and J by 6 bases, with 8 bases left in between. CDR3 length: 13 residues. TCRdb fed the RT-PCR reads into MiXCR, producing one record per CDR3 protein. The repertoire holds 540,000 or so distinct CDR3 sequences, with approximately 13% as singletons. V is TRBV12-3 or TRBV12-4 and J is TRBJ2-1; no clear D gene. The sample was PBMCs from blood, taken roughly 46 days after vaccination. The clonotype originates from a man aged 50-59 years who received an inactivated influenza vaccine. The CDR3 bases are TGTGCCAGCAGTTTATTCCCAGCCAATGAGCAGTTCTTC. This gives the protein CASSLFPANEQFF.